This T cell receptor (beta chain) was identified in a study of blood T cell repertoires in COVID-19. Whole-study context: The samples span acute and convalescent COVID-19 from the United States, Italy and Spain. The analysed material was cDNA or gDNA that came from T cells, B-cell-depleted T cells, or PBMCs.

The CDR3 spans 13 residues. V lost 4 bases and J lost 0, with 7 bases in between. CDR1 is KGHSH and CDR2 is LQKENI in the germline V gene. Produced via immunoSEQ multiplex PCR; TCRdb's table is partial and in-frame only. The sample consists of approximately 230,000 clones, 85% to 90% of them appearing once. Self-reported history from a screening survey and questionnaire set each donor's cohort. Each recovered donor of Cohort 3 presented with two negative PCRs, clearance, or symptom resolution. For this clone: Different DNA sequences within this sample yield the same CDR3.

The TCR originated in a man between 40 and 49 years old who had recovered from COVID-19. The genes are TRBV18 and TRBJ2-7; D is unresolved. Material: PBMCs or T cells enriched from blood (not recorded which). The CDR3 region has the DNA TGTGCCAGCTCACTAGACATCTCCTACGAGCAGTACTTC. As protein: CASSLDISYEQYF.